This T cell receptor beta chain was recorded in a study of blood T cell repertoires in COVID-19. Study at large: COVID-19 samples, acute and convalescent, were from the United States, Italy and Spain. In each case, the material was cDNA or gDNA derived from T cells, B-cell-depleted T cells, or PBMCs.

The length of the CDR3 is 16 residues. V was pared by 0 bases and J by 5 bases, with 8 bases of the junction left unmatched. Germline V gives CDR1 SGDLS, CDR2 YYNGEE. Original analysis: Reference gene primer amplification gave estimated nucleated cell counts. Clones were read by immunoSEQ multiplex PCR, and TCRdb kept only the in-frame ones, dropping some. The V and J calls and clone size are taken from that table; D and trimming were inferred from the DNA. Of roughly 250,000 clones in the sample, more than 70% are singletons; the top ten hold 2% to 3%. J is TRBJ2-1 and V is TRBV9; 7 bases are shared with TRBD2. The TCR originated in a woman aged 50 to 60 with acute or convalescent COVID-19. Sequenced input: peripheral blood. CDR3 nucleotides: TGTGCCAGCAGCGTAGGGCACTGGCTAGCGGACAATGAGCAGTTCTTC. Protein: CASSVGHWLADNEQFF.